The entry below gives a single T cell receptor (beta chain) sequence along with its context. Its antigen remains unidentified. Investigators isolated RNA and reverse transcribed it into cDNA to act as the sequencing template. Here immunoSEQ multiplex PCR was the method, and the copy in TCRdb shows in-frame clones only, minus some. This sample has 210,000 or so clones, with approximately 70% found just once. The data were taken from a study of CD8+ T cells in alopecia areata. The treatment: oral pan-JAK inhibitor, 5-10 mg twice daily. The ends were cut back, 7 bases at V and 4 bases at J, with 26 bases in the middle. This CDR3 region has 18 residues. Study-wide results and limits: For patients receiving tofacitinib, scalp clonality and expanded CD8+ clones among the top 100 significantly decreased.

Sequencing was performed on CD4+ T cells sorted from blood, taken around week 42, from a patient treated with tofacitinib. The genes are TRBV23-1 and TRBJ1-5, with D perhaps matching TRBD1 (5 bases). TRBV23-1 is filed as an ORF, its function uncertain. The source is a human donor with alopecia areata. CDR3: CASKPKTIGRASNQPQHF. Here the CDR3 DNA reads TGCGCCAGCAAACCTAAAACGATAGGCAGGGCCTCTAATCAGCCCCAGCATTTT.